Below are 21 T cell receptor beta chains sequenced from a single sample in a study of cytomegalovirus exposure and HLA in healthy donors. The primer mix had 60 Vbeta and 13 Jbeta primers. Assay used: immunoSEQ multiplex PCR; TCRdb lists only in-frame clones, some missing. The top ten hold more than 4.5% of the sample, which has some 140,000 clones, roughly 89% seen once. The material sequenced was PBMCs. The source of these receptors is a woman under 40 in good health and CMV-seronegative.

This chain uses TRBV27 with TRBJ1-1, with D perhaps TRBD1 (5 bases). The CDR3 is 12 residues long. Germline CDR1 and CDR2: MNHEY and SMNVEV (reference sequence). The V and J ends lost 9 bases and 1 base respectively, with 9 bases between them. The CDR3 loop is CARSGGNTEAFF. Written as DNA, the CDR3 is TGTGCCAGATCGGGGGGGAACACTGAAGCTTTCTTT.

The chain carries TRBV4-3 and TRBJ1-2; 9 bases match TRBD1. V shed 4 bases and J 5 bases; nucleotides not matched to a gene: 8. The CDR3 has 15 residues. Germline V gene lookup returns CDR1 LGHNA and CDR2 YSLEER. CDR3 in DNA: TGCGCCAGCAGCCCTGCTCGACAGGGGGTTTATGGCTACACCTTC. Encoded protein: CASSPARQGVYGYTF.

This clone was detected only a few times. The chain links TRBV28 to TRBJ2-7, with D perhaps matching TRBD2 (5 bases). The V end lost 6 bases, the J end lost 5 bases, and 14 bases lay between the germline ends. The CDR3 runs 13 residues. From germline, CDR1 is MDHEN and CDR2 SYDVKM. The CDR3 sequence: CASSYIGVDEQYF. CDR3 in DNA: TGTGCCAGCAGCTATATCGGGGTCGACGAGCAGTACTTC. The complete variable domain, with remaining parts taken from reference TRBV28 and TRBJ2-7, reads DVKVTQSSRYLVKRTGEKVFLECVQDMDHENMFWYRQDPGLGLRLIYFSYDVKMKEKGDIPEGYSVSREKKERFSLILESASTNQTSMYLCASSYIGVDEQYFGPGTRLTVT.

This clone appeared a single time. The chain uses TRBV7-3 and TRBJ1-1; no clear D gene. CDR1 is SGHTA and CDR2 is FQGTGA in the germline V gene. Trimming took off 5 bases at V and 6 bases at J, with 25 bases between the two ends. There are 17 residues in the CDR3. The CDR3 coding sequence is TGTGCCAGCAGCCCCGGACCGTTTAGGGCCGGGAGGGCTGAAGCTTTCTTT. This translates into CASSPGPFRAGRAEAFF.

The rearrangement joins TRBV19 to TRBJ1-2, with 8 bases fitting TRBD1. The junction had 7 bases not matched to a gene; V was cut back by 4 bases and J by 0 bases. The CDR3 consists of 16 residues. The V gene's germline CDR1 is LNHDA and CDR2 SQIVND (reference sequence). The CDR3 bases are TGTGCCAGTAGTAGGGCAGGGGGCCCCTCTAACTATGGCTACACCTTC. This sequence encodes CASSRAGGPSNYGYTF.

This chain joins TRBV15 and TRBJ1-5, with a possible D match to TRBD1 (6 bases). Germline assignment: CDR1 LNHNV and CDR2 YYDKDF (reference sequence). CDR3 length equals 14 residues. With 4 bases removed from V and 9 bases from J, the gap between germline ends came to 16 bases. For the CDR3, the DNA is TGTGCCACCAGCAAAGCACAGGGAATCGGGCCCCAGCATTTT. The encoded protein is CATSKAQGIGPQHF.

J is TRBJ2-5 and V is TRBV7-2; TRBD2 agrees at 10 bases. V lost 4 bases to trimming and J lost 5 bases; unmatched junction nucleotides: 10. CDR3 size: 16 residues. Germline V gives CDR1 SGHTA, CDR2 FQGNSA. The CDR3 spells CASSSRAAGGRETQYF. CDR3 nucleotides: TGTGCCAGCAGCTCCCGGGCAGCGGGGGGGCGGGAGACCCAGTACTTC.

The DNA of the CDR3 is TGTGCCAGCATAGCGGTAAAAAGAGGGACAGGGGTTGGCTACACCTTC. It yields the protein CASIAVKRGTGVGYTF. This chain joins TRBV2 and TRBJ1-2; 10 bases match TRBD1. V lost 7 bases to trimming and J lost 7 bases; unmatched junction nucleotides: 15. CDR1 is SNHLY, CDR2 FYNNEI, per germline. The CDR3 has 16 amino acids.

The V and J genes are TRBV15 and TRBJ2-1; 15 bases agree with TRBD2. The trim removed 3 bases at V and 9 bases at J, leaving 3 bases unmatched. Germline-derived CDR1 and CDR2 are LNHNV and YYDKDF (reference sequence). The CDR3 runs 15 residues. CDR3 amino acids: CATSSWGLAGGEQFF. CDR3 coding DNA: TGTGCCACCAGCAGTTGGGGACTAGCGGGAGGTGAGCAGTTCTTC.

V is TRBV2 and J is TRBJ2-6; 8 bases match TRBD1. The CDR3 runs 17 residues. The J segment lost 0 bases and the V segment lost 3 bases, leaving 4 bases of the junction unmatched. Germline V gene data show CDR1 as SNHLY and CDR2 as FYNNEI. CDR3 protein: CASSERTGLSGANVLTF. For the CDR3, the DNA is TGTGCCAGCAGTGAGAGGACAGGGCTCTCTGGGGCCAACGTCCTGACTTTC.

V usage is TRBV5-1 and J usage is TRBJ2-5; 11 bases map to TRBD2. V lost 7 bases and J lost 5; bases outside the gene matches: 7. There are 14 residues in the CDR3. The germline V gene has CDR1 SGHRS and CDR2 YFSETQ. The CDR3 loop is CASRSGGATETQYF. The CDR3 coding sequence is TGCGCCAGCCGTAGCGGGGGGGCCACGGAGACCCAGTACTTC.

The chain carries TRBV6-5 and TRBJ1-1; 7 nucleotides match TRBD1. The germline V gene encodes CDR1 MNHEY and CDR2 SVGAGI. Unmatched junction bases numbered 8, after V lost 6 bases and J lost 10 bases. This CDR3 spans 12 amino acids. The CDR3 loop is CASSQGSGGAFF. The CDR3 DNA is TGTGCCAGCAGCCAGGGGTCAGGGGGAGCTTTCTTT.

CDR3 DNA sequence: TGTGCCAGCAGCGAAGGACAGGTGGGACAGCCCCAGCATTTT. The encoded protein is CASSEGQVGQPQHF. The rearrangement uses TRBV7-8 and TRBJ1-5; TRBD1 matches 7 bases. CDR1 SGHVS and CDR2 FQNEAQ come from the germline V gene. There are 14 residues in the CDR3. V gave up 5 bases and J gave up 7 bases; unmatched junction bases: 8. The full variable domain, its missing parts supplied by reference TRBV7-8 and TRBJ1-5, is GAGVSQSPRYKVAKRGQDVALRCDPISGHVSLFWYQQALGQGPEFLTYFQNEAQLDKSGLPSDRFFAERPEGSVSTLKIQRTQQEDSAVYLCASSEGQVGQPQHFGDGTRLSIL.

The rearrangement joins TRBV4-1 to TRBJ2-3; 11 nucleotides align to TRBD2. Looked up from germline, CDR1 is MGHRA and CDR2 is YSYEKL. The V segment lost 1 base and the J segment 4 bases; nucleotides outside the gene matches: 7. CDR3 length: 17 amino acids. CDR3 region: CASSQVASGGKSDTQYF. The CDR3 coding sequence is TGCGCCAGCAGCCAAGTCGCTAGCGGGGGGAAATCAGATACGCAGTATTTT.

The genes are TRBV15 and TRBJ2-1; weak D call: TRBD2 (6 bases). V shed 7 bases and J shed 9 bases, with 16 bases lying between them. From germline, CDR1 is LNHNV and CDR2 YYDKDF (reference sequence). The CDR3 runs 13 residues. This CDR3 is CATTILRGFEQFF. CDR3 DNA: TGTGCCACCACCATCCTCCGGGGGTTTGAGCAGTTCTTC.

This clone was seen just once. V is TRBV7-2 and J is TRBJ2-7; the match to TRBD1 covers 9 bases. This CDR3 region has 13 residues. V dropped 6 bases and J dropped 6; count of bases not matched to a gene: 6. Germline assignment: CDR1 SGHTA and CDR2 FQGNSA. Written as DNA, the CDR3 is TGTGCCAGCAGTTGGGACAGGGTAGCCGAGCAGTACTTC. Residues: CASSWDRVAEQYF.

The gene calls are TRBV30 and TRBJ2-1; tentatively, D is TRBD2 (6 bases). The ends were cut back, 3 bases at V and 9 bases at J, with 12 bases in the middle. CDR1 GTSNPN and CDR2 SVGIG come from the germline V gene (reference sequence). The CDR3 is made up of 12 amino acids. CDR3 sequence (DNA): TGTGCCTGGAGAACCCGGGGAGGTGAGCAGTTCTTC. It is translated as CAWRTRGGEQFF.

This chain joins TRBV4-3 and TRBJ2-7, with 9 bases lining up with TRBD1. V dropped 5 bases and J dropped 4; count of bases not matched to a gene: 15. Per germline, CDR1 LGHNA and CDR2 YSLEER. This CDR3 has 17 residues. The CDR3 nucleotides are TGCGCCAGCAGCGCTTCGCCGGCCGGGACAGGGTCGTACGAGCAGTACTTC. This translates into CASSASPAGTGSYEQYF.

The CDR3 sequence: CASSWDSPNTEAFF. CDR3 coding DNA: TGTGCCAGCAGTTGGGACAGTCCGAACACTGAAGCTTTCTTT. The rearrangement links TRBV2 to TRBJ1-1; 7 bases are a match to TRBD1. Trimming at V came to 5 bases and at J to 1 base, leaving 4 bases not matched to a gene. The CDR3 is 14 residues long. Germline V gene sequence: CDR1 SNHLY, CDR2 FYNNEI.

V is TRBV30 and J is TRBJ1-2, with D possibly TRBD1 on 6 matching bases. CDR1 GTSNPN and CDR2 SVGIG come from the germline V gene (reference sequence). The CDR3 is made up of 16 amino acids. Trimming left V 3 bases short and J 8 bases short, with 25 bases between. The CDR3 bases are TGTGCCTGGAGCCCTTATCGGGGAGGGGGGGGTTCAGGCTACACCTTC. This codes for CAWSPYRGGGGSGYTF.

V usage is TRBV5-6 and J usage is TRBJ2-3; TRBD2 matches 11 bases. This CDR3 has 14 residues. Germline V gene lookup returns CDR1 SGHDT and CDR2 YYEEEE. J lost 5 bases, V lost 3 bases, and 2 bases had no gene match. This chain's CDR3 is CASSSGLAVDTQYF. CDR3 coding DNA: TGTGCCAGCAGCTCGGGACTAGCGGTAGATACGCAGTATTTT.